The following is a TCR beta chain sequence with its context. What it binds is not known. The data were taken from a study of cytomegalovirus exposure and HLA in healthy donors. Study-wide points: Listed as cytomegalovirus-associated were 150 or so TCR beta chains. Published work reported that the classifier diagnosed cytomegalovirus status with high specificity and sensitivity. First-cohort TCR clusters were later found to tend to co-occur in the roughly 120 validation repertoires.

The assay was immunoSEQ multiplex PCR, and TCRdb's table has in-frame clones only and misses some. There are about 130,000 clones in the sample; 85% to 90% occur only once, and approximately 1.3% lies in the top ten. Germline V lookup: CDR1 SGHRS, CDR2 YFSETQ. The CDR3 totals 16 residues. Trimming took off 7 bases at V and 2 bases at J, with 20 bases between the two ends. The sequence was collected from a man aged 25 to 40 in good health and CMV-seronegative. The J gene is TRBJ2-3, the V gene TRBV5-1, with a weak D call TRBD1 (6 bases). The sequenced sample consisted of PBMCs. CDR3 in amino acids: CASRKQGGGDTDTQYF. DNA for the CDR3: TGCGCCAGCCGAAAACAAGGGGGTGGGGACACAGATACGCAGTATTTT.